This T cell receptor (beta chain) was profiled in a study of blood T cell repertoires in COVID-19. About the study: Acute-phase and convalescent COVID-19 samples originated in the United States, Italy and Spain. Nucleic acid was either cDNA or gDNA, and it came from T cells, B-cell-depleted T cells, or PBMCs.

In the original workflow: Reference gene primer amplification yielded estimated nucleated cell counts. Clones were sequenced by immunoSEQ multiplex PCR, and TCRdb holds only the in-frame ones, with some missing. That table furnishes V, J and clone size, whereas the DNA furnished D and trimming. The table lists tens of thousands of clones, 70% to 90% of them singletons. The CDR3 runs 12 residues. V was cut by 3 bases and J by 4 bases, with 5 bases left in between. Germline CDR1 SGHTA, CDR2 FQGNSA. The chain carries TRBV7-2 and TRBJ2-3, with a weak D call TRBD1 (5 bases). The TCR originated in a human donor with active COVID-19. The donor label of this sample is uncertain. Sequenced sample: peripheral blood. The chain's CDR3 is CASSFRADTQYF. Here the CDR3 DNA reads TGTGCCAGCAGCTTCAGGGCAGATACGCAGTATTTT.